This T cell receptor beta chain was profiled in a study of neurological immune-mediated disorders (dated by TCRdb to between 2018 and 2021). Concerning the study at large: Of the roughly 35 multiple sclerosis patients, approximately 31 had relapsing-remitting MS and 3 had secondary progressive MS. The cohort included roughly 71 subjects: about 15 with HAM/TSP, around 34 with multiple sclerosis, and approximately 20 healthy controls. The 100 to 110 TCR-beta libraries covered PBMC samples along with longitudinal samples, technical triplicates, and paired sorted CD4+ and CD8+ T-cell subsets. Peripheral blood TCR-beta repertoires from patients with HTLV-I-associated myelopathy (HAM/TSP), patients with multiple sclerosis, and healthy controls were compared in the study using UMI-based sequencing. General findings and caveats noted by the study authors: The MS cluster showed no association with clinical or MRI features, and the authors stated that larger cohorts are needed. Phylogenetic analysis grouped repertoires from 18 of 34 MS patients into a cluster of related CDR3 sequences, suggesting a possible repertoire-level signature. TCR clonal expansion was greatest in HAM/TSP patients and smallest in MS patients, who ranked below even healthy controls. No identical CDR3 amino acid sequences were found to be shared among expanded clones across subjects, suggesting that TCR-beta repertoires were private in all groups.

Unsorted PBMC libraries were generated from 2 million PBMCs stored in RNAlater at -80 °C until RNA extraction. The multiple sclerosis patients were enrolled in a US clinical protocol that used magnetic resonance imaging to evaluate disease progression. Peripheral blood was subjected to Ficoll-Hypaque density gradient centrifugation to isolate PBMCs, which were then cryopreserved in liquid nitrogen. To synthesize cDNA, template-switch 5'RACE was performed with a primer carrying a 10-nucleotide random unique molecular identifier so that each TCR transcript was tagged. Over 200 million TCR-beta sequences, covering 15-18 subjects, were produced in each sequencing run. The RNeasy kit was used for extraction of total RNA. The KAPA Real-time Library Amplification kit was used to amplify TCR-beta VDJ regions with primers for the TCR constant region and the 5'RACE anchor. A first PCR added sample indexes and Illumina adaptors, after which a second PCR increased the library yield. After Ampure bead purification, the roughly 650 bp TCR product was size-selected on a 2% E-gel SizeSelection system. Library quality was checked on a Bioanalyzer, concentration was measured with Qubit, and libraries were quantified with the Kapa Library Quantification kit before pooling. Libraries were sequenced paired-end 2 x 150 bp on an Illumina HiSeq 2500. To increase sequence diversity, roughly 24-32% phiX was spiked into each library pool. The authors' analysis ran thus. The quality-filtered reads were processed with the UMI-based MiGEC pipeline, whose error correction step removed more than 85% of the raw TCR sequences. VDJ genes were aligned to IMGT germline references, and clonotypes were defined by unique CDR3 amino acid sequence plus V-J genes. Clonal expansion, Shannon diversity and CDR3 relatedness were evaluated with VDJtools (CalcPairwiseDistances, ClusterSamples), while phylogenetic trees were built in CLCbio workbench. Using coefficient-of-variation modelling across technical triplicates, the study counted a clone as expanded if it had at least 8 unique UMIs. The public reads were quality trimmed at Q25 with fastp and then assembled into clones with MiXCR by TCRdb, keeping productive beta chains. Each record represents a unique CDR3 protein, reported with the most common genes and DNA among its rows. The V and J calls follow TCRdb's processing rather than the paper's. The sample table records around 53,000 distinct CDR3 sequences; roughly 4.3% of these occur just once. The ten largest clones take up 2.5% to 3% of the sample.

V was cut back by 3 bases and J by 2 bases, leaving a gap of 16 bases between them. The CDR3 starts with the cysteine, ends with the phenylalanine, and has 16 residues. Only the CDR3 DNA stays, 48 bases, in frame from base 1. The table lists this clonotype with many counts. Its target antigen remains unknown. No quality values exist for individual bases; no much larger clone is one base distant. This TCR was sampled from a man between 50 and 59 years old with multiple sclerosis. The receptor chain draws on TRBV12-3 or TRBV12-4 and TRBJ1-2; TRBD1 is perhaps the D gene, given 6 matching bases. Sample: PBMCs. The encoded CDR3 is CASSFGTPSLNYGYTF. The DNA is TGTGCCAGCAGTTTCGGGACACCTTCCCTAAACTATGGCTACACCTTC.